The source of this T cell receptor beta chain is a study of T cell changes during pregnancy in multiple sclerosis. The protocol was immunoSEQ multiplex PCR, while the TCRdb copy is restricted to in-frame clones and leaves out a portion. The sample shows 50,000 or so clones, around 91% of them seen only once. The TCR sequence derives from a female donor with multiple sclerosis, enrolled in a pregnancy study. The sequenced sample was CD8+ T cells from peripheral blood mononuclear cells, obtained in the second trimester of pregnancy.

The DNA of the CDR3 is TGTGCCAGCAGCTTGGTTACGGGTGGGACAGATACGCAGTATTTT. This sequence encodes CASSLVTGGTDTQYF. The chain links TRBV5-6 to TRBJ2-3; D is uncertain. CDR1 and CDR2 from the germline V gene are SGHDT and YYEEEE. The germline V and J ends were trimmed by 0 bases and 3 bases, with 11 bases remaining between them. CDR3 length: 15 residues.